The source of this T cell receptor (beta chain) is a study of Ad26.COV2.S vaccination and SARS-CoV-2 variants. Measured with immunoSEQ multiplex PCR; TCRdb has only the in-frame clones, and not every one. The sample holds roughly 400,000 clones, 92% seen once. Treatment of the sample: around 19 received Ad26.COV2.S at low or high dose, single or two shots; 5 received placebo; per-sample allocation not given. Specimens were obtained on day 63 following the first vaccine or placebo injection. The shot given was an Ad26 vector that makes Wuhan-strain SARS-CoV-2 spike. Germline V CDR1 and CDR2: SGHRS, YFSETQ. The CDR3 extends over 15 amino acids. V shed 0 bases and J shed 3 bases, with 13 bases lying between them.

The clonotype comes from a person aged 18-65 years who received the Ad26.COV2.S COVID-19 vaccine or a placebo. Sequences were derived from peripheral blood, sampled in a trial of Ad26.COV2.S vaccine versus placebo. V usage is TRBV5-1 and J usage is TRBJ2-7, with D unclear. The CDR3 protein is CASSLGGTQDYEQYF. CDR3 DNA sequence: TGCGCCAGCAGCTTGGGGGGAACCCAAGACTACGAGCAGTACTTC.